The 23 T cell receptor beta chains below all came from one sample that was sequenced in a study of blood T cell repertoires in COVID-19. The repertoire was sequenced with immunoSEQ multiplex PCR; TCRdb's copy has only in-frame clones and lacks some. The sample includes fewer than 70,000 clones, around four fifths seen only once; the top ten take roughly an eighth. Sequencing was carried out using peripheral blood. These receptor sequences come from a human donor in a cohort sampled during active COVID-19.

V usage is TRBV30 and J usage is TRBJ1-6, with D maybe TRBD1 (6 bases). The V and J ends lost 5 bases and 7 bases respectively, with 12 bases between them. This CDR3 is built from 13 residues. CDR1 is GTSNPN and CDR2 is SVGIG in the germline V gene (reference sequence). The CDR3 here is CAWAGQPNSPLHF. CDR3 DNA: TGTGCCTGGGCCGGACAGCCCAATTCACCCCTCCACTTT.

V usage is TRBV7-9 and J usage is TRBJ1-1, with D unclear. Germline V gene data show CDR1 as SEHNR and CDR2 as FQNEAQ (reference sequence). This CDR3 is built from 14 residues. V lost 0 bases and J lost 0, with 5 bases in between. The CDR3 DNA sequence: TGTGCCAGCAGCTTAGCACAGATGAACACTGAAGCTTTCTTT. The encoded protein is CASSLAQMNTEAFF.

This sequence joins TRBV6-5 and TRBJ1-1; D remains unclear. This CDR3 is built from 13 residues. Trimming removed 4 bases from V and 1 base from J, with 7 bases in between. CDR1 and CDR2 (germline): MNHEY, SVGAGI. The CDR3 sequence is CASSLFRNTEAFF. DNA of the CDR3: TGTGCCAGCAGTTTATTCCGGAACACTGAAGCTTTCTTT.

This clone appeared a single time. This chain uses TRBV9 with TRBJ2-3; 9 positions match TRBD1. The CDR3 loop spans 12 amino acids. V dropped 0 bases and J dropped 13; count of bases not matched to a gene: 3. The germline V gene has CDR1 SGDLS and CDR2 YYNGEE. This CDR3 reads CASSVGDREEYF. The CDR3 DNA sequence: TGTGCCAGCAGCGTAGGGGACAGGGAAGAGTATTTT.

DNA of the CDR3: TGCAGTGTGAGGGTGCTCTATGGCTACACCTTC. Its translation is CSVRVLYGYTF. This chain links TRBV20-1 with TRBJ1-2; D uncertain. The CDR3 has 11 residues. Germline V gene data show CDR1 as DFQATT and CDR2 as SNEGSKA (reference sequence). Trimming shortened V by 7 bases and J by 4 bases, and 10 bases separated the two germline ends.

This chain joins TRBV7-9 and TRBJ2-3; TRBD1 aligns across 8 bases. The germline V gene has CDR1 SEHNR and CDR2 FQNEAQ (reference sequence). This CDR3 has 15 residues. V shed 5 bases, J shed 2 bases, and the junction held 6 bases outside the gene matches. The CDR3 sequence is CASSPQGAITDTQYF. For the CDR3, the DNA is TGTGCCAGCAGCCCGCAGGGGGCCATCACAGATACGCAGTATTTT.

The chain is built from TRBV6-2 or TRBV6-3 and TRBJ1-2; 10 positions match TRBD1. CDR1 is MNHEY, CDR2 SVGEGT, per germline. After removal of 5 bases from V and 3 bases from J, the junction contained 6 bases not matched to a gene. The CDR3 spans 15 residues. The CDR3 loop is CASSPRTGGDYGYTF. CDR3 in DNA: TGTGCCAGCAGTCCACGGACAGGGGGGGACTATGGCTACACCTTC.

The chain links TRBV6-6 to TRBJ2-3, with a tentative D call TRBD2 (5 bases). The germline V gene has CDR1 MNHNY and CDR2 SVGAGI (reference sequence). This CDR3 region has 12 residues. V lost 4 bases to trimming and J lost 6 bases, with 8 bases between them. As DNA, the CDR3 is TGTGCCAGCAGTTTGATAGCGGATACGCAGTATTTT. Translation gives CASSLIADTQYF.

The sample holds one count of this clone. This chain joins TRBV6-2 or TRBV6-3 and TRBJ2-1, with 13 bases matching TRBD2. The V gene's germline CDR1 is MNHEY and CDR2 SVGEGT. Trimming cost V 4 bases and J 4 bases; bases outside gene matches: 4. The CDR3 runs to 16 residues. CDR3: CASSSPLAGGYNEQFF. The CDR3 DNA reads TGTGCCAGCAGTTCGCCACTAGCGGGGGGGTACAATGAGCAGTTCTTC.

CDR3 in amino acids: CASSKDRGFGYTF. CDR3 DNA sequence: TGCGCCAGCAGCAAGGACAGGGGTTTTGGCTACACCTTC. The rearrangement links TRBV5-1 to TRBJ1-2, with 9 nucleotides matching TRBD1. The CDR3 runs 13 residues. CDR1 is SGHRS and CDR2 is YFSETQ in the germline V gene. V gave up 4 bases and J gave up 7 bases; unmatched junction bases: 5.

The gene calls are TRBV27 and TRBJ1-1; D uncertain. The CDR3 is 18 amino acids. Germline lookup yields CDR1 MNHEY and CDR2 SMNVEV (reference sequence). Trimming cost V 6 bases and J 2 bases, with 25 bases left between them. CDR3 sequence: CASSLGLFSEPSNTEAFF. The CDR3 DNA reads as TGTGCCAGCAGCCTCGGACTTTTTTCCGAACCGTCTAACACTGAAGCTTTCTTT.

The chain is built from TRBV24-1 and TRBJ2-1, with TRBD2 identical over 10 bases. This CDR3 region has 16 residues. The V and J ends lost 4 bases and 4 bases, in that order; junction bases with no gene match: 6. The germline V gene encodes CDR1 KGHDR and CDR2 SFDVKD. The CDR3 region has the DNA TGTGCCACCAGTGACCGATCTAGCGGGAGATACAATGAGCAGTTCTTC. This sequence encodes CATSDRSSGRYNEQFF.

The CDR3 loop is CASSSPGDYEQYF. CDR3 nucleotides: TGTGCCAGCAGTTCTCCGGGGGACTACGAGCAGTACTTC. The chain is built from TRBV6-5 and TRBJ2-7, with a possible D match to TRBD2 (6 bases). Germline lookup yields CDR1 MNHEY and CDR2 SVGAGI. Trimming left V 4 bases short and J 3 bases short, with 10 bases between. This CDR3 spans 13 amino acids.

V usage is TRBV7-2 and J usage is TRBJ2-1; D is undetermined. Germline CDR1 SGHTA, CDR2 FQGNSA. The CDR3 is 11 amino acids. Trimming stripped 6 bases from V and 6 bases from J, with 6 bases between. The CDR3 region is CASRTGNEQFF. The CDR3 DNA reads TGTGCCAGCAGAACTGGCAATGAGCAGTTCTTC.

The chain links TRBV30 to TRBJ2-6; 7 nucleotides align to TRBD2. J lost 12 bases, V lost 7 bases, and 9 bases had no gene match. Germline V lookup: CDR1 GTSNPN, CDR2 SVGIG (reference sequence). This CDR3 comprises 12 residues. CDR3 DNA: TGTGCCTCAGCGGGGCCCGCCCTCGTCCTGACTTTC. Its protein product is CASAGPALVLTF. The full variable domain, with the rest looked up from reference TRBV30 and TRBJ2-6, is SQTIHQWPATLVQPVGSPLSLECTVEGTSNPNLYWYRQAAGRGLQLLFYSVGIGQISSEVPQNLSASRPQDRQFILSSKKLLLSDSGFYLCASAGPALVLTFGAGSRLTVL.

The chain links TRBV5-5 to TRBJ2-7, with 8 bases that match TRBD1. The CDR3 extends over 13 amino acids. Trimming took 8 bases from V and 3 from J; bases not matched to a gene: 7. The germline CDR1 and CDR2 sequences are SGHKS and YYEKEE (reference sequence). CDR3 DNA: TGTGCCAGACGATGGGACAGGAACTACGAGCAGTACTTC. It yields the protein CARRWDRNYEQYF.

This clone showed up just once. The chain uses TRBV3-1 (or the pseudogene TRBV3-2) and TRBJ1-1, with D tentatively TRBD1 (5 bases). The germline gives CDR1 LGHDT, CDR2 YNNKEL (reference sequence). V dropped 0 bases and J dropped 8 bases, with 19 bases sitting between them. There are 16 residues in the CDR3. The chain's CDR3 is CASSQDNLRWQGEAFF. For the CDR3, the DNA is TGTGCCAGCAGCCAAGACAACTTGCGATGGCAGGGAGAAGCTTTCTTT.

This sequence joins TRBV29-1 and TRBJ1-2; D remains ambiguous. The CDR3 sequence is 11 residues long. Trimming took 7 bases from V and 5 from J, leaving 11 bases between them. The germline V gene encodes CDR1 SQVTM and CDR2 ANQGSEA. The CDR3 protein is CSGLSMYGYTF. DNA of the CDR3: TGCAGCGGTCTATCTATGTATGGCTACACCTTC.

The chain couples TRBV5-6 to TRBJ2-1, with 9 bases aligning to TRBD1. Losses at the gene ends were 4 bases for V and 15 bases for J; bases not matched to a gene: 5. Germline CDR1 reads SGHDT; CDR2 reads YYEEEE. The CDR3 length is 11 residues. The CDR3 reads CASSGDRGWFF. For the CDR3, the DNA is TGTGCCAGCAGCGGCGACAGGGGGTGGTTCTTC.

The chain couples TRBV6-2 or TRBV6-3 to TRBJ2-5; 9 positions match TRBD1. Unmatched junction bases numbered 3, after V lost 4 bases and J lost 0 bases. The CDR3 length is 15 residues. Germline V gene sequence: CDR1 MNHEY, CDR2 SVGEGT. The CDR3 reads CASSFDRGYQETQYF. In nucleotides, the CDR3 is TGTGCCAGCAGTTTTGACAGGGGGTACCAAGAGACCCAGTACTTC.

This chain uses TRBV7-9 with TRBJ2-5, with D uncertain. Per germline, CDR1 SEHNR and CDR2 FQNEAQ (reference sequence). CDR3 size: 14 residues. Trimming shortened V by 3 bases and J by 4 bases, and 12 bases separated the two germline ends. The CDR3 loop is CASSFVNRGETQYF. The CDR3 nucleotides are TGTGCCAGCAGCTTTGTCAACCGAGGAGAGACCCAGTACTTC.

This chain joins TRBV6-4 and TRBJ1-2; TRBD1 matches 8 bases. Per the germline V gene, CDR1 is MRHNA and CDR2 is SNTAGT. This CDR3 has 14 amino acids. V was clipped by 4 bases and J by 6 bases; unmatched bases: 7. The CDR3 loop is CASSVAGGGNGYTF. In DNA, the CDR3 is TGTGCCAGCAGTGTTGCAGGGGGCGGTAATGGCTACACCTTC.

The chain links TRBV9 to TRBJ2-2, with no clear D. The germline V gene encodes CDR1 SGDLS and CDR2 YYNGEE. V lost 7 bases to trimming and J lost 1 base, with 8 bases between them. The CDR3 length is 13 residues. CDR3 protein: CASHSVNTGELFF. The CDR3 nucleotides are TGTGCCAGCCATTCGGTGAACACCGGGGAGCTGTTTTTT.